This T cell receptor (beta chain) comes out of a study of T cell responses to AZD1222 COVID-19 vaccine. Only in-frame clones appear in the TCRdb table, and some are missing; sequencing was by immunoSEQ multiplex PCR. The sample consists of tens of thousands of clones, roughly 84% of them appearing once. This sequence originates from an adult who received the AZD1222 COVID-19 vaccine. The source was peripheral blood, collected 28 days after the second AZD1222 dose.

The DNA for the CDR3 is TGTGCCAGCAGCTTTTCAGGGGCCAATCAGCCCCAGCATTTT. Translating gives CASSFSGANQPQHF. This chain joins TRBV11-2 and TRBJ1-5, with D possibly TRBD1 on 6 matching bases. The germline CDR1 and CDR2 sequences are SGHAT and FQNNGV. The CDR3 runs 14 residues. Trimming removed 3 bases at V and 3 bases at J, with 9 bases between.